The 31 T cell receptor beta chains in this list originate from one sample, sequenced in a study of tumor T cells in aggressive B-cell lymphoma. Data came from immunoSEQ multiplex PCR; TCRdb stores just in-frame clones and leaves some out. The table includes 6,000 or so clones, roughly 82% detected once. The sample was tumor tissue. Receptor source: an adult with diffuse large B cell lymphoma.

The chain combines TRBV7-9 with TRBJ1-3; D is ambiguous. The CDR3 has 13 residues. CDR1 SEHNR and CDR2 FQNEAQ come from the germline V gene (reference sequence). With 4 bases removed from V and 5 bases from J, the gap between germline ends came to 9 bases. The CDR3 region has the DNA TGTGCCAGCAGCTCAGGTTTTAGAAACACCATATATTTT. Amino acids: CASSSGFRNTIYF.

The chain joins TRBV28 to TRBJ2-7; D remains ambiguous. From germline, CDR1 is MDHEN and CDR2 SYDVKM. Trimming shortened V by 2 bases and J by 1 base, and 9 bases separated the two germline ends. CDR3 length: 14 amino acids. In DNA, the CDR3 is TGTGCCAGCAGTTTAACCCCAGTTTCCTACGAGCAGTACTTC. It yields the protein CASSLTPVSYEQYF.

This CDR3 is CASSQEVAGLTGELFF. The CDR3 DNA follows: TGTGCCAGCAGTCAAGAGGTGGCAGGACTAACCGGGGAGCTGTTTTTT. The chain links TRBV2 to TRBJ2-2, with D tentatively TRBD2 (6 bases). V was cut by 5 bases and J by 5 bases, with 18 bases left in between. The CDR3 has 16 amino acids. Germline CDR1 and CDR2: SNHLY and FYNNEI.

The rearrangement links TRBV6-5 to TRBJ2-1; D is perhaps TRBD1 (8 bases). Per germline, CDR1 MNHEY and CDR2 SVGAGI. Trimming took off 6 bases at V and 6 bases at J, with 18 bases between the two ends. The CDR3 sequence is 15 residues long. The CDR3 DNA is TGTGCCAGCAGGAGGGGAGGGCAGGGGGCCAATGAGCAGTTCTTC. Translating gives CASRRGGQGANEQFF.

The J gene is TRBJ2-1, the V gene TRBV27; D remains unclear. Between the trimmed V and J ends, which lost 7 bases and 5 bases, there was a span of 18 bases. The length of the CDR3 is 15 residues. Germline values: CDR1 MNHEY, CDR2 SMNVEV (reference sequence). The CDR3 coding sequence is TGTGCCAGCACCGCAAGCGATCCCCTAGACAATGAGCAGTTCTTC. This translates into CASTASDPLDNEQFF.

This chain joins TRBV27 and TRBJ2-3, with D possibly TRBD1 on 5 matching bases. The CDR3 has 15 amino acids. Germline V gene lookup returns CDR1 MNHEY and CDR2 SMNVEV (reference sequence). V lost 3 bases and J lost 2, with 12 bases in between. CDR3 nucleotides: TGTGCCAGCAGTTTTAAAGACAGAATCACAGATACGCAGTATTTT. Translated: CASSFKDRITDTQYF.

The CDR3 loop reads CASSSTSGFQETQYF. DNA of the CDR3: TGTGCCAGCAGTTCGACTAGCGGCTTCCAAGAGACCCAGTACTTC. This chain joins TRBV7-2 and TRBJ2-5, with TRBD2 identical over 9 bases. V gave up 6 bases and J gave up 1 base; unmatched junction bases: 6. The CDR3 contains 15 residues. The germline V gene has CDR1 SGHTA and CDR2 FQGNSA. The full variable domain, its missing parts supplied by reference TRBV7-2 and TRBJ2-5, is GAGVSQSPSNKVTEKGKDVELRCDPISGHTALYWYRQSLGQGLEFLIYFQGNSAPDKSGLPSDRFSAERTGGSVSTLTIQRTQQEDSAVYLCASSSTSGFQETQYFGPGTRLLVL.

The chain links TRBV18 to TRBJ2-1, with 9 bases lining up with TRBD2. Germline CDR1 and CDR2: KGHSH and LQKENI. The CDR3 is 14 amino acids. Trimming cost V 7 bases and J 8 bases; bases outside gene matches: 9. As DNA, the CDR3 is TGTGCCAGCTGCACCACTAGCGGGTGTGATGAGCAGTTCTTC. Translating gives CASCTTSGCDEQFF.

CDR3 in amino acids: CASSELGGVDEQYF. CDR3 nucleotide sequence: TGTGCCAGCAGTGAATTGGGGGGGGTGGACGAGCAGTACTTC. The V gene is TRBV25-1, the J gene TRBJ2-7; 7 bases fit TRBD2. Germline trimming cut 1 base from V and 5 bases from J; bases unmatched to any gene: 5. CDR3 length: 14 residues. Germline V gene sequence: CDR1 MGHDK, CDR2 SYGVNS.

This sequence joins TRBV5-1 and TRBJ1-5; D remains ambiguous. The germline gives CDR1 SGHRS, CDR2 YFSETQ. V was trimmed by 0 bases and J by 4 bases, leaving 8 bases between them. The CDR3 length is 14 residues. The CDR3 DNA is TGCGCCAGCAGCTTGGAGCCCTTAAATCAGCCCCAGCATTTT. Translation: CASSLEPLNQPQHF. Drawing the rest from reference TRBV5-1 and TRBJ1-5, the complete variable domain is KAGVTQTPRYLIKTRGQQVTLSCSPISGHRSVSWYQQTPGQGLQFLFEYFSETQRNKGNFPGRFSGRQFSNSRSEMNVSTLELGDSALYLCASSLEPLNQPQHFGDGTRLSIL.

This clone was seen a few times. This sequence joins TRBV9 and TRBJ2-5; TRBD1 matches 10 bases. V lost 0 bases and J lost 2; bases outside the gene matches: 4. The CDR3 length is 16 residues. Germline-derived CDR1 and CDR2 are SGDLS and YYNGEE. The CDR3 sequence: CASSVGDRGLQETQYF. CDR3 nucleotide sequence: TGTGCCAGCAGCGTAGGAGACAGGGGGCTGCAAGAGACCCAGTACTTC.

The chain has TRBV5-6 and TRBJ2-5, with D unclear. The J call may be in error: the DNA end matches TRBJ2-7 better. This CDR3 is built from 11 residues. Germline V gene sequence: CDR1 SGHDT, CDR2 YYEEEE. The CDR3 bases are TGTGCCAGCAGCTTTAGCTACGAGCAGTACTTC. Residues: CASSFSYEQYF.

This chain uses TRBV7-2 with TRBJ2-1; D remains ambiguous. The V end was cut by 2 bases, the J end by 0 bases, with 11 bases between. The germline V gene encodes CDR1 SGHTA and CDR2 FQGNSA. The CDR3 runs to 16 residues. Here the CDR3 reads CASSLPDHSSYNEQFF. The DNA of the CDR3 is TGTGCCAGCAGCTTACCCGATCATAGCTCCTACAATGAGCAGTTCTTC.

As regards this clone: In the same sample, other DNA sequences code for this CDR3. This chain connects TRBV18 to TRBJ2-5; 14 bases are shared with TRBD2. V lost 4 bases to trimming and J lost 2 bases; unmatched junction nucleotides: 6. The CDR3 covers 17 residues. Germline V CDR1 and CDR2: KGHSH, LQKENI. The CDR3 bases are TGTGCCAGCTCACAAGGGACTAGCGGGAGTGGGCAAGAGACCCAGTACTTC. Encoded protein: CASSQGTSGSGQETQYF. The whole variable domain, remainder taken from reference TRBV18 and TRBJ2-5, is NAGVMQNPRHLVRRRGQEARLRCSPMKGHSHVYWYRQLPEEGLKFMVYLQKENIIDESGMPKERFSAEFPKEGPSILRIQQVVRGDSAAYFCASSQGTSGSGQETQYFGPGTRLLVL.

The gene calls are TRBV5-6 and TRBJ2-3; D ambiguous. The CDR3 is 12 amino acids. Germline values: CDR1 SGHDT, CDR2 YYEEEE. Trimming took off 3 bases at V and 9 bases at J, with 11 bases between the two ends. The chain's CDR3 is CASSSLEDTQYF. CDR3 bases: TGTGCCAGCAGCTCGCTAGAAGACACGCAGTATTTT.

As for this clone: Different DNA sequences within this sample yield the same CDR3. V gene TRBV5-1 combines with J gene TRBJ2-1; 10 bases are a match to TRBD2. V was clipped by 0 bases and J by 2 bases; unmatched bases: 2. Per germline, CDR1 SGHRS and CDR2 YFSETQ. The CDR3 runs 16 residues. CDR3 sequence: CASSLGTSGTYNEQFF. The CDR3 DNA follows: TGCGCCAGCAGCTTGGGGACTAGCGGAACCTACAATGAGCAGTTCTTC.

This clone was recorded once. The chain couples TRBV5-4 to TRBJ2-1; 7 bases are a match to TRBD1. With 5 bases clipped from V and 3 bases from J, the junction kept 5 bases outside the gene matches. Germline lookup yields CDR1 SGHNT and CDR2 YYREEE (reference sequence). CDR3 length: 14 amino acids. The CDR3 DNA reads TGTGCCAGCAGTTATCGACAGGGCTACAATGAGCAGTTCTTC. Protein product: CASSYRQGYNEQFF.

In this sample, this clone is large. The rearrangement links TRBV18 to TRBJ1-1; TRBD1 matches 7 bases. V shed 6 bases, J shed 4 bases, and the junction held 8 bases outside the gene matches. Germline V gives CDR1 KGHSH, CDR2 LQKENI. The CDR3 is made up of 14 amino acids. CDR3 nucleotide sequence: TGTGCCAGCTCTCCCGACAGGGTGGGCACTGAAGCTTTCTTT. Its translation: CASSPDRVGTEAFF.

The chain links TRBV5-1 to TRBJ1-5, with no clear D. CDR3 length equals 15 residues. V lost 4 bases and J 4 bases, leaving 15 bases between the germline ends. Per germline, CDR1 SGHRS and CDR2 YFSETQ. The CDR3 sequence is CASSTESGPNQPQHF. As DNA, the CDR3 is TGCGCCAGCAGCACCGAGAGCGGTCCTAATCAGCCCCAGCATTTT.

The rearrangement uses TRBV5-1 and TRBJ2-3, with 10 bases aligning to TRBD2. CDR1 SGHRS and CDR2 YFSETQ come from the germline V gene. V shed 4 bases, J shed 3 bases, and the junction held 8 bases outside the gene matches. This CDR3 spans 16 amino acids. CDR3 sequence reads: CASSAGLASKTDTQYF. The CDR3 DNA reads as TGCGCCAGCAGCGCGGGACTAGCGAGCAAAACAGATACGCAGTATTTT.

This chain joins TRBV5-5 and TRBJ2-3, with 8 bases fitting TRBD2. V lost 4 bases and J lost 3; bases outside the gene matches: 10. The germline gives CDR1 SGHKS, CDR2 YYEKEE (reference sequence). The CDR3 extends over 16 amino acids. The CDR3 is CASSLQAGVGTDTQYF. CDR3 DNA sequence: TGTGCCAGCAGCCTCCAAGCGGGAGTCGGGACAGATACGCAGTATTTT.

This clone was observed a handful of times. J is TRBJ1-5 and V is TRBV6-4; D unclear. CDR3 length: 11 amino acids. The germline gives CDR1 MRHNA, CDR2 SNTAGT. V lost 11 bases, J lost 2 bases, and 7 bases lay in between. CDR3 sequence: CADLRNQPQHF. As DNA, the CDR3 is TGTGCCGACTTGCGCAATCAGCCCCAGCATTTT.

J is TRBJ1-2 and V is TRBV5-6; no clear D. CDR3 length equals 13 residues. Germline CDR1 reads SGHDT; CDR2 reads YYEEEE. Trimming shortened V by 4 bases and J by 4 bases, and 11 bases separated the two germline ends. In DNA, the CDR3 is TGTGCCAGCAGCCGAATAGGGAGCTATGGCTACACCTTC. Translating gives CASSRIGSYGYTF.

The chain uses TRBV2 and TRBJ1-5; D uncertain. This CDR3 is built from 15 residues. CDR1 and CDR2 from the germline V gene are SNHLY and FYNNEI. Trimming removed 6 bases from V and 5 bases from J, with 17 bases in between. The CDR3 DNA sequence: TGTGCCAGCAGCGAGACACCCTACCGCGATCAGCCCCAGCATTTT. Protein product: CASSETPYRDQPQHF.

The chain has TRBV6-5 and TRBJ2-1; 9 bases align to TRBD2. The CDR3 spans 14 residues. CDR1 is MNHEY and CDR2 is SVGAGI in the germline V gene. V trimming: 8 bases; J trimming: 6 bases; junction bases outside the gene matches: 8. The CDR3 DNA reads TGTGCCAGCTCTATAGCGGGAGCCCGCAATGAGCAGTTCTTC. Protein product: CASSIAGARNEQFF.

This sequence joins TRBV29-1 and TRBJ1-1, with 7 bases matching TRBD1. V lost 1 base, J lost 4 bases, and 9 bases stayed unmatched. Germline CDR1 SQVTM, CDR2 ANQGSEA. The CDR3 length is 15 residues. CDR3 nucleotides: TGCAGCGTTGAAGTGCTGACAGGGTGGGGCACTGAAGCTTTCTTT. It is translated as CSVEVLTGWGTEAFF.

The chain has TRBV7-9 and TRBJ1-5; D uncertain. The CDR3 extends over 12 amino acids. The germline CDR1 and CDR2 sequences are SEHNR and FQNEAQ (reference sequence). The V gene lost 8 bases and the J gene lost 0 bases, with 5 bases spanning the gap. The CDR3 DNA follows: TGTGCCAGCGGCAATAGCAATCAGCCCCAGCATTTT. This sequence encodes CASGNSNQPQHF.

The chain couples TRBV5-4 to TRBJ2-7; D is uncertain. The CDR3 is 13 amino acids. V lost 9 bases and J 2 bases, leaving 15 bases between the germline ends. CDR1 is SGHNT and CDR2 is YYREEE in the germline V gene (reference sequence). CDR3 loop: CATTRTDTYEQYF. The CDR3 DNA reads TGTGCCACCACGCGCACAGATACCTACGAGCAGTACTTC. The full variable domain, completed using reference TRBV5-4 and TRBJ2-7, is ETGVTQSPTHLIKTRGQQVTLRCSSQSGHNTVSWYQQALGQGPQFIFQYYREEENGRGNFPPRFSGLQFPNYSSELNVNALELDDSALYLCATTRTDTYEQYFGPGTRLTVT.

This clone has only one observation. The gene calls are TRBV19 and TRBJ1-1; TRBD1 aligns across 8 bases. Germline trimming cut 3 bases from V and 6 bases from J; bases unmatched to any gene: 6. Germline assignment: CDR1 LNHDA and CDR2 SQIVND (reference sequence). This CDR3 spans 14 amino acids. This chain's CDR3 is CASSMARTGSEAFF. The CDR3 DNA reads TGTGCCAGTAGTATGGCCCGGACAGGGTCTGAAGCTTTCTTT.

As regards this clone: Other nucleotide sequences in the sample specify the same CDR3. The gene calls are TRBV7-2 and TRBJ1-4; 8 bases align to TRBD1. Germline CDR1 is SGHTA and CDR2 is FQGNSA. V gave up 5 bases and J gave up 5 bases; unmatched junction bases: 4. This CDR3 has 14 residues. CDR3 DNA: TGTGCCAGCAGCCTCAGGACAGGGAATGAAAAACTGTTTTTT. Its translation: CASSLRTGNEKLFF.

V gene TRBV28 combines with J gene TRBJ2-7, with D unclear. Germline CDR1 is MDHEN and CDR2 is SYDVKM. The germline V and J ends were trimmed by 4 bases and 3 bases, with 7 bases remaining between them. The CDR3 length is 12 residues. CDR3 bases: TGTGCCAGCAGTTCACAGTACTACGAGCAGTACTTC. This codes for CASSSQYYEQYF. Supplemented by reference TRBV28 and TRBJ2-7, the full variable domain reads DVKVTQSSRYLVKRTGEKVFLECVQDMDHENMFWYRQDPGLGLRLIYFSYDVKMKEKGDIPEGYSVSREKKERFSLILESASTNQTSMYLCASSSQYYEQYFGPGTRLTVT.